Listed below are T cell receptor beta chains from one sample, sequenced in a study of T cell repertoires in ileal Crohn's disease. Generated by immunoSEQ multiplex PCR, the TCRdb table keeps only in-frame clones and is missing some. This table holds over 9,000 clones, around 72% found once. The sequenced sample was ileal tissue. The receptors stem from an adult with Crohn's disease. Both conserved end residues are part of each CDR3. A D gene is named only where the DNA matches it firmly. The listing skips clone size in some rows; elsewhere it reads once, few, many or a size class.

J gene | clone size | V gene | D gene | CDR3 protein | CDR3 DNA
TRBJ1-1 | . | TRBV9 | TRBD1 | CASSAPLTGGGTEAFF | TGTGCCAGCAGCGCTCCCCTAACAGGGGGGGGCACTGAAGCTTTCTTT
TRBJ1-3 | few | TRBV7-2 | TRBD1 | CASSPRDSSGNTIYF | TGTGCCAGCAGCCCGAGGGACAGCTCTGGAAACACCATATATTTT
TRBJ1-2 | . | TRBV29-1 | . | CSVEGGVDYGYTF | TGCAGCGTTGAGGGAGGGGTTGACTATGGCTACACCTTC
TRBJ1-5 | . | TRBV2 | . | CASSQEFNQPQHF | TGTGCCAGCAGCCAGGAATTCAATCAGCCCCAGCATTTT
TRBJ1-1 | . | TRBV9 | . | CASSLEPAGGNAEAFF | TGTGCCAGCAGCTTAGAGCCCGCCGGGGGGAACGCTGAAGCTTTCTTT
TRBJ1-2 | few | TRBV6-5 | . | CASGPGGNNYGYTF | TGTGCCAGTGGCCCGGGGGGGAATAACTATGGCTACACCTTC
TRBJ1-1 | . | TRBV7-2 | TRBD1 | CASSSHLWTGGTEAFF | TGTGCCAGCAGCTCCCACCTATGGACAGGGGGAACTGAAGCTTTCTTT
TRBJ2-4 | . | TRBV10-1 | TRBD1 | CASREQGVHPLRAKNIQYF | TGCGCCAGCAGGGAACAGGGGGTTCACCCGCTAAGGGCCAAAAACATTCAGTACTTC
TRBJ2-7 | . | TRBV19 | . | CASSNGPLDSYEQYF | TGTGCCAGTAGTAATGGGCCGTTAGACTCCTACGAGCAGTACTTC
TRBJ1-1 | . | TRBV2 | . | CASSRVWGPNTEAFF | TGTGCCAGCAGCCGCGTCTGGGGCCCGAACACTGAAGCTTTCTTT
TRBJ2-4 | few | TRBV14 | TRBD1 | CASSQNTRGLGKNIQYF | TGTGCCAGCAGCCAGAATACCAGGGGGCTGGGCAAAAACATTCAGTACTTC
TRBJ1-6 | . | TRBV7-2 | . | CASSLVGGGRSSPLHF | TGTGCCAGCAGCTTAGTGGGAGGGGGAAGGAGCTCACCCCTCCACTTT
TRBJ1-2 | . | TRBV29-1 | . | CSVEDSRGYTF | TGCAGCGTTGAAGATTCTCGTGGCTACACCTTC
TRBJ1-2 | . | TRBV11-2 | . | CASSLTSQGPYGYTF | TGTGCCAGCAGCTTGACCAGCCAGGGCCCCTATGGCTACACCTTC
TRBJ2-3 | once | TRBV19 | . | CASSIQVWSTDTQYF | TGTGCCAGTAGTATCCAGGTGTGGAGCACAGATACGCAGTATTTT
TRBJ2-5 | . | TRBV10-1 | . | CASSESAGDQETQYF | TGCGCCAGCAGTGAGTCGGCAGGGGACCAAGAGACCCAGTACTTC
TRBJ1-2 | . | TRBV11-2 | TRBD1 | CASSEFREQGDGYTF | TGTGCCAGCAGCGAATTTAGGGAACAGGGGGACGGCTACACCTTC
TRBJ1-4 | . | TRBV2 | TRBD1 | CASRSPNLRDRDEKLFF | TGTGCCAGCAGGTCGCCAAACCTCCGGGACAGGGATGAAAAACTGTTTTTT
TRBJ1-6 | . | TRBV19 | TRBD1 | CASSRDRVNSPLHF | TGTGCCAGTAGCAGGGACAGGGTGAATTCACCCCTCCACTTT
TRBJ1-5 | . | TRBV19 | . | CASSPVRRGYSNQPQHF | TGTGCCAGTAGTCCTGTCCGGCGGGGTTATAGCAATCAGCCCCAGCATTTT
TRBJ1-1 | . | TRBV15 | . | CATSRTIMNTEAFF | TGTGCCACCAGCCGAACAATAATGAACACTGAAGCTTTCTTT
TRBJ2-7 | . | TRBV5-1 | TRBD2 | CASSKGLAGTLSYEQYF | TGCGCCAGCAGCAAAGGACTAGCGGGGACACTCTCCTACGAGCAGTACTTC
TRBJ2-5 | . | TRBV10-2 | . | CASSVYGGEETQYF | TGCGCCAGCAGTGTATACGGGGGTGAAGAGACCCAGTACTTC
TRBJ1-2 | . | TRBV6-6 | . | CASGTDYGYTF | TGTGCCAGTGGGACTGACTATGGCTACACCTTC
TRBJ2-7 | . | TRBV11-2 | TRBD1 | CASSLEGTVTYEQYF | TGTGCCAGCAGCTTAGAAGGGACAGTAACCTACGAGCAGTACTTC
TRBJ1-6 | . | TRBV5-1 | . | CASSLDTAPNSPLHF | TGCGCCAGCAGCTTGGATACAGCCCCCAATTCACCCCTCCACTTT
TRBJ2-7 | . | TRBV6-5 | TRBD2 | CASSPWTSGSYEQYF | TGTGCCAGCAGCCCCTGGACTAGCGGTTCCTACGAGCAGTACTTC
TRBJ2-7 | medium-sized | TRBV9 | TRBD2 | CASSVGGISYEQYF | TGTGCCAGCAGCGTGGGGGGGATCTCCTACGAGCAGTACTTC
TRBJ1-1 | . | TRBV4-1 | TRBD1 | CASSPWTGGVTEAFF | TGCGCCAGCAGCCCTTGGACAGGGGGCGTCACTGAAGCTTTCTTT
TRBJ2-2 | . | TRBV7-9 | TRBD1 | CASSSGTDLGELFF | TGTGCCAGCAGCTCAGGGACAGACCTTGGGGAGCTGTTTTTT
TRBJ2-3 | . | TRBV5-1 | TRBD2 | CASSQATSGMIDTQYF | TGCGCCAGCAGCCAGGCGACTAGCGGCATGATAGATACGCAGTATTTT